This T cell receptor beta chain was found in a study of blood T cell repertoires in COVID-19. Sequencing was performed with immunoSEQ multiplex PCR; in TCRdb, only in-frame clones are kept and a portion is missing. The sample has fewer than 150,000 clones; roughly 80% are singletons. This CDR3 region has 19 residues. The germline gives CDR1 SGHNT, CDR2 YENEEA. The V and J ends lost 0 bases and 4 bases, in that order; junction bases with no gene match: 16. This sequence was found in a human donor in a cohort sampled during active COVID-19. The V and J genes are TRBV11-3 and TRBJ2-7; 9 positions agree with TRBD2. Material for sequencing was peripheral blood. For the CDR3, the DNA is TGTGCCAGCAGCTTAGAGGGAGTCGCAGCGGGGGGCAACTCTTACGAGCAGTACTTC. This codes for CASSLEGVAAGGNSYEQYF. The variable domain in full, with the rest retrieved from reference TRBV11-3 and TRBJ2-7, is EAGVVQSPRYKIIEKKQPVAFWCNPISGHNTLYWYLQNLGQGPELLIRYENEEAVDDSQLPKDRFSAERLKGVDSTLKIQPAELGDSAVYLCASSLEGVAAGGNSYEQYFGPGTRLTVT.